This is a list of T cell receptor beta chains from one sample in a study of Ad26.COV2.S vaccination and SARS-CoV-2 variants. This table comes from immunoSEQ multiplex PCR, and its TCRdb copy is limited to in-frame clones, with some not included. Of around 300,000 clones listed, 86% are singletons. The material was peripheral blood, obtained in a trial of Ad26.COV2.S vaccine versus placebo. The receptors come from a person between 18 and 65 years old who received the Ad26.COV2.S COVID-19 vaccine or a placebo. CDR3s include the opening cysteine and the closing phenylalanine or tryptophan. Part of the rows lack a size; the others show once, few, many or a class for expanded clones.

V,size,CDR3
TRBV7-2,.,CASSLDPMGGNQPQHF
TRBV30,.,CAWNSGNTIYF
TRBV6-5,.,CASSSGAGIETQYF
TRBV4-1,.,CASSQEGEISGNTIYF
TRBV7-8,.,CASSFTPESSYNEQFF
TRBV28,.,CASNRGGYGYTF
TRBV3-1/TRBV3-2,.,CASSHGGGNTDTQYF
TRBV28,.,CASSLEGTWEKLFF
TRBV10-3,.,CAISAGQGLSTNEKLFF
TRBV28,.,CASSLFGAPRAARNTIYF
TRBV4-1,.,CASSQDYATSTDTQYF
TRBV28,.,CASSRSGANVLTF
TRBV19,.,CASLGHPGRYGYTF
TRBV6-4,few,CAILGQTIDFYGYTF
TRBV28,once,CASSLGRRNEKLFF
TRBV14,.,CASSQDNRMRRGQPAYEQYF
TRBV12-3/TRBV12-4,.,CASSYATSYEQYF
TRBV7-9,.,CASSPGTYYEQYF
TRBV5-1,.,CASSLVTSGGKSSYNEQFF
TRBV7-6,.,CASSLSAAVGWGYGYTF
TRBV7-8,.,CASSPTGVWTKNIQYF
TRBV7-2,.,CASSLEGTGQHQPQHF
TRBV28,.,CASSSPGTSGINEQFF
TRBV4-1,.,CASSQDPEYGLGAGNTIYF
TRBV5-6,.,CASSLGQGSTGELFF
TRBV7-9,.,CASSLTGGATNEKLFF
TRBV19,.,CASSTGLAGGTPWNEQFF
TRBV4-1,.,CASSQVNRGEQYF
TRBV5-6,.,CASSSAWDRNSNTIYF
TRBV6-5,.,CASSPGQGNTEAFF
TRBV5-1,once,CASSLEQGADTQYF
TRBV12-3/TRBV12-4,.,CASRGTGELFF
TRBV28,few,CASSVTGARGGAEAFF
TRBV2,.,CASRVDRAESNEKLFF
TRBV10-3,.,CAISIRGGTEAFF
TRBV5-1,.,CASTTGETEAFF
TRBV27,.,CASRGLAAQETQYF
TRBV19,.,CASSLWEASNQPQHF
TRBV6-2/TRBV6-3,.,CASSFLRDTDYEQYF
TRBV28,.,CASSSSSGLTNEQFF
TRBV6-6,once,CASIRTGGWTDTEAFF
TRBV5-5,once,CASSTVGQTYNEQFF
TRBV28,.,CASSLGRIRSPLHF
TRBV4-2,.,CASSLNRQGLNEKLFF
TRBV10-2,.,CASSEIHNEQFF
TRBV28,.,CASSFQGINYGYTF
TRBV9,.,CASSVAEGTSPDTQYF
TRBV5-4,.,CASSSGQGQETQYF
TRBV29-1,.,CSVEATSGNNTGELFF
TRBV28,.,CASRPDRGGNTEAFF
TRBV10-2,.,CASLGYSKLNWTDTQYF